This T cell receptor beta chain was found in a study of T cell responses to AZD1222 COVID-19 vaccine. Repertoires were generated with immunoSEQ multiplex PCR, while TCRdb's copy carries only in-frame clones and drops some. The table for this sample gives about 140,000 clones. Unmatched junction bases numbered 4, after V lost 2 bases and J lost 3 bases. This CDR3 has 15 residues. CDR1 MNHNS and CDR2 SASEGT come from the germline V gene. The TCR was taken from an adult in good health. Sequencing was carried out using peripheral blood. The chain recombines TRBV6-1 with TRBJ1-3; 7 nucleotides align to TRBD1. CDR3 amino acids: CASSEQGGNGNTIYF. In nucleotides, the CDR3 is TGTGCCAGCAGTGAACAAGGGGGCAATGGAAACACCATATATTTT.